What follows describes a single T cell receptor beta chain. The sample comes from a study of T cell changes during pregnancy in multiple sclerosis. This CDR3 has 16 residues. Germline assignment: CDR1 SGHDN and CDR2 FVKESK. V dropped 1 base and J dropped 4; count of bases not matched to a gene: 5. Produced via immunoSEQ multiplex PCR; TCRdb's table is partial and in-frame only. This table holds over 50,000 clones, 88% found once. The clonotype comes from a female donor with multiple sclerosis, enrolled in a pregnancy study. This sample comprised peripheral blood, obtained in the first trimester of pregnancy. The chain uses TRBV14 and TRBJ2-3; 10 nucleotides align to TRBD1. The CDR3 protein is CASSQGGTGVADTQYF. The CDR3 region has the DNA TGTGCCAGCAGCCAAGGCGGGACAGGGGTCGCAGATACGCAGTATTTT.